The 19 T cell receptor beta chains below come from one sample, sequenced in a study of cytomegalovirus exposure and HLA in healthy donors. Primers for the PCR totalled 60 Vbeta and 13 Jbeta. TCRdb's copy holds only in-frame clones and misses some; the assay was immunoSEQ multiplex PCR. This listing includes about 170,000 clones. The material sequenced was PBMCs. These receptors all come from a young woman in good health and CMV-seropositive.

The V and J genes are TRBV10-3 and TRBJ1-5, with 7 bases lining up with TRBD1. Germline CDR1 ENHRY, CDR2 SYGVKD. This CDR3 has 15 amino acids. After removal of 4 bases from V and 1 base from J, the junction contained 4 bases not matched to a gene. Here the CDR3 reads CAISVTGQSNQPQHF. CDR3 DNA: TGTGCCATCAGTGTTACGGGACAGAGCAATCAGCCCCAGCATTTT.

V usage is TRBV21-1 and J usage is TRBJ1-2; the DNA was not used to check the table's D call, TRBD1. TRBV21-1 is a documented pseudogene. CDR3 length: 16 residues. DNA for the CDR3: TGTGCCAGCAGCTCTTGTTTGTTCACAGGGGGCTATGGCTACACCTTC. It translates to CASSSCLFTGGYGYTF.

V usage is TRBV4-1 and J usage is TRBJ2-1, with 10 nucleotides matching TRBD2. Germline V gene lookup returns CDR1 MGHRA and CDR2 YSYEKL. Trimming removed 4 bases from V and 4 bases from J; junction bases left unmatched: 13. There are 18 residues in the CDR3. The CDR3 sequence: CASSLELAGAIYYNEQFF. The CDR3, as DNA: TGCGCCAGCAGCCTAGAGCTAGCGGGGGCCATCTATTACAATGAGCAGTTCTTC.

The CDR3, as DNA: TGTGCCAGTTTACAGACAGGGGGCCTAGATACGCAGTATTTT. Protein product: CASLQTGGLDTQYF. The chain carries TRBV19 and TRBJ2-3, with 10 positions matching TRBD1. V lost 8 bases to trimming and J lost 5 bases; unmatched junction nucleotides: 7. The CDR3 totals 14 residues. From germline, CDR1 is LNHDA and CDR2 SQIVND (reference sequence).

The V and J genes are TRBV19 and TRBJ2-1, with 7 bases matching TRBD2. The CDR3 contains 16 residues. Germline V gene data show CDR1 as LNHDA and CDR2 as SQIVND (reference sequence). V gave up 3 bases and J gave up 3 bases; unmatched junction bases: 8. The DNA for the CDR3 is TGTGCCAGTAGTATCAATGTAGCGGGTGGCTACAATGAGCAGTTCTTC. Residues: CASSINVAGGYNEQFF.

J is TRBJ2-1 and V is TRBV2; 15 bases match TRBD2. The CDR3 covers 14 residues. V shed 6 bases and J 8 bases; nucleotides not matched to a gene: 2. Germline CDR1 is SNHLY and CDR2 is FYNNEI. In DNA, the CDR3 is TGTGCCAGCAGAGGACTAGCGGGAGGGTATGAGCAGTTCTTC. This sequence encodes CASRGLAGGYEQFF.

The V call is TRBV6-6, the J call TRBJ2-1; possible D gene TRBD2, 5 bases. The CDR3 is made up of 12 amino acids. CDR1 and CDR2 (germline): MNHNY, SVGAGI (reference sequence). Trimming stripped 7 bases from V and 10 bases from J, with 14 bases between. The CDR3 region is CASTVVGAEQFF. Here the CDR3 DNA reads TGTGCCAGCACCGTCGTGGGAGCGGAGCAGTTCTTC.

V and J are TRBV10-3 and TRBJ2-7; the match to TRBD1 covers 10 bases. This CDR3 is built from 14 residues. The junction had 2 bases not matched to a gene; V was cut back by 6 bases and J by 0 bases. Germline loops: CDR1 ENHRY, CDR2 SYGVKD. The CDR3 DNA follows: TGTGCCATCAGCCGGGACAGGGGCTCCTACGAGCAGTACTTC. It specifies CAISRDRGSYEQYF.

V gene TRBV5-1 combines with J gene TRBJ1-1, with TRBD1 matching over 11 bases. The germline V gene has CDR1 SGHRS and CDR2 YFSETQ. The CDR3 length is 17 residues. The ends lost 3 bases at V and 0 bases at J; junction bases unmatched: 7. CDR3: CASSSGQGAGVNTEAFF. The CDR3 bases are TGCGCCAGCAGCTCTGGACAGGGGGCCGGGGTGAACACTGAAGCTTTCTTT.

The V and J genes are TRBV5-1 and TRBJ2-3; 9 nucleotides agree with TRBD2. This CDR3 comprises 16 residues. Germline V lookup: CDR1 SGHRS, CDR2 YFSETQ. The junction had 2 bases not matched to a gene; V was cut back by 0 bases and J by 0 bases. The CDR3 region is CASSLGLAGSTDTQYF. In DNA form, the CDR3 reads TGCGCCAGCAGCTTGGGTCTAGCGGGGAGCACAGATACGCAGTATTTT.

The J gene is TRBJ2-3, the V gene TRBV5-1; TRBD2 aligns across 10 bases. Trimming at V came to 5 bases and at J to 3 bases, leaving 9 bases not matched to a gene. The germline gives CDR1 SGHRS, CDR2 YFSETQ. The CDR3 totals 16 residues. This CDR3 is CASSPGGAGGTDTQYF. The CDR3 DNA sequence: TGCGCCAGCAGTCCTGGAGGAGCGGGAGGGACAGATACGCAGTATTTT.

The V and J genes are TRBV18 and TRBJ2-7; 9 bases map to TRBD2. Per the germline V gene, CDR1 is KGHSH and CDR2 is LQKENI. CDR3 length equals 13 residues. Germline trimming cut 6 bases from V and 7 bases from J; bases unmatched to any gene: 7. CDR3 DNA sequence: TGTGCCAGCTCGCTTCGACTAGCGGTTGAGCAGTACTTC. Encoded protein: CASSLRLAVEQYF.

The DNA for the CDR3 is TGTGCCAGCAGCGTAGGGCTAGCGGGAGTAGAAAAGACCCAGTACTTC. It translates to CASSVGLAGVEKTQYF. V gene TRBV9 combines with J gene TRBJ2-5; 10 nucleotides align to TRBD2. The CDR3 has 16 amino acids. The junction had 8 bases not matched to a gene; V was cut back by 0 bases and J by 6 bases. CDR1 and CDR2 (germline): SGDLS, YYNGEE.

The chain couples TRBV13 to TRBJ2-5; 9 bases line up with TRBD1. Losses at the gene ends were 5 bases for V and 4 bases for J; bases not matched to a gene: 11. Germline V gene sequence: CDR1 PRHDT, CDR2 FYEKMQ (reference sequence). The CDR3 extends over 16 amino acids. The CDR3 sequence is CASSPHPTTGGETQYF. CDR3 nucleotide sequence: TGTGCCAGCAGCCCGCACCCAACGACAGGGGGAGAGACCCAGTACTTC.

The genes are TRBV7-2 and TRBJ2-5; D gene uncertain. Trimming stripped 4 bases from V and 2 bases from J, with 8 bases between. This CDR3 is 13 amino acids long. The germline V gene has CDR1 SGHTA and CDR2 FQGNSA. The CDR3 DNA reads TGTGCCAGCAGCTCGTCCTTGCAAGAGACCCAGTACTTC. It yields the protein CASSSSLQETQYF. Drawing the rest from reference TRBV7-2 and TRBJ2-5, the complete variable domain is GAGVSQSPSNKVTEKGKDVELRCDPISGHTALYWYRQSLGQGLEFLIYFQGNSAPDKSGLPSDRFSAERTGGSVSTLTIQRTQQEDSAVYLCASSSSLQETQYFGPGTRLLVL.

The chain recombines TRBV19 with TRBJ2-2, with D possibly matching TRBD1 (5 bases). Germline V lookup: CDR1 LNHDA, CDR2 SQIVND (reference sequence). V gave up 7 bases and J gave up 5 bases, with 11 bases separating them. This CDR3 spans 13 amino acids. CDR3: CASNTRQTGELFF. CDR3 in DNA: TGTGCCAGTAACACACGACAGACCGGGGAGCTGTTTTTT.

The J gene is TRBJ2-1, the V gene TRBV19, with TRBD2 matching 15 bases. Germline V gene lookup returns CDR1 LNHDA and CDR2 SQIVND (reference sequence). Unmatched junction bases numbered 7, after V lost 4 bases and J lost 6 bases. This CDR3 has 17 residues. The DNA for the CDR3 is TGTGCCAGTAGTACCCGGACTAGCGGGAGGGCCAGCAATGAGCAGTTCTTC. Translation gives CASSTRTSGRASNEQFF.

V is TRBV5-4 and J is TRBJ2-3; 9 bases match TRBD2. V dropped 3 bases and J dropped 4; count of bases not matched to a gene: 15. The CDR3 has 18 amino acids. Germline values: CDR1 SGHNT, CDR2 YYREEE (reference sequence). This CDR3 is CASSSQVPGLAGSDTQYF. The CDR3 DNA is TGTGCCAGCAGCTCCCAGGTCCCGGGACTAGCAGGTTCAGATACGCAGTATTTT.

The chain is built from TRBV18 and TRBJ2-3; 13 bases line up with TRBD2. From germline, CDR1 is KGHSH and CDR2 LQKENI. There are 16 residues in the CDR3. The J segment lost 2 bases and the V segment lost 4 bases, leaving 3 bases of the junction unmatched. CDR3 residues: CASSLGTSGTTDTQYF. In DNA, the CDR3 is TGTGCCAGCTCACTTGGGACTAGCGGGACCACAGATACGCAGTATTTT.